The 32 T cell receptor beta chains listed next were all sequenced from one sample in a study of cytomegalovirus exposure and HLA in healthy donors. The PCR employed 60 Vbeta primers together with 13 Jbeta primers. Libraries were prepared by immunoSEQ multiplex PCR; TCRdb keeps only in-frame clonotypes and omits some of them. Of about 80,000 clones listed, roughly 80% are singletons. Sequencing was performed on PBMCs. These receptors all come from a man aged 50 to 59 in good health and CMV-seropositive.

As for this clone: The germline gene is not matched at one end of the junction; a read error may be the cause. The CDR3 DNA reads TGTTCCAGCAGCCCCTACGGGGGTTCTGAAGCTTTCTTT. Encoded protein: CSSSPYGGSEAFF. The chain joins TRBV7-9 to TRBJ1-1; possibly TRBD1 for D (5 bases). This CDR3 comprises 13 residues. Germline CDR1 reads SEHNR; CDR2 reads FQNEAQ (reference sequence).

This chain connects TRBV29-1 to TRBJ1-2; possible D gene TRBD1, 5 bases. CDR1 and CDR2 (germline): SQVTM, ANQGSEA. The CDR3 has 15 amino acids. The V end lost 0 bases, the J end lost 8 bases, and 19 bases lay between the germline ends. CDR3 loop: CSVEDLGPRVGGYTF. CDR3 nucleotides: TGCAGCGTTGAAGATCTGGGGCCCAGGGTTGGCGGCTACACCTTC.

This clone appeared a single time. The rearrangement uses TRBV19 and TRBJ1-5; D possibly corresponds to TRBD1 (6 bases). The CDR3 extends over 13 amino acids. V was clipped by 7 bases and J by 7 bases, with 14 bases between them. The germline V gene has CDR1 LNHDA and CDR2 SQIVND (reference sequence). The CDR3 region is CASTLPGVQPQHF. CDR3 DNA sequence: TGTGCCAGTACCCTGCCAGGGGTGCAGCCCCAGCATTTT.

This clone came up a few times. The chain joins TRBV7-9 to TRBJ2-7; D is ambiguous. CDR1 and CDR2 from the germline V gene are SEHNR and FQNEAQ (reference sequence). The CDR3 is made up of 13 amino acids. V was shortened by 5 bases and J by 3 bases, with 11 bases between the two germline ends. The CDR3 DNA is TGTGCCAGCAGCAACCAAAGGAGCTACGAGCAGTACTTC. This sequence encodes CASSNQRSYEQYF.

In its sample, this clone was seen a few times. J is TRBJ2-3 and V is TRBV11-2, with D uncertain. V lost 5 bases and J 4 bases, leaving 7 bases between the germline ends. The CDR3 consists of 12 residues. The germline V gene encodes CDR1 SGHAT and CDR2 FQNNGV. The DNA for the CDR3 is TGTGCCAGCAGCCCCCGGGCAGATACGCAGTATTTT. Translation gives CASSPRADTQYF. Full variable domain (missing parts from reference TRBV11-2 and TRBJ2-3): EAGVAQSPRYKIIEKRQSVAFWCNPISGHATLYWYQQILGQGPKLLIQFQNNGVVDDSQLPKDRFSAERLKGVDSTLKIQPAKLEDSAVYLCASSPRADTQYFGPGTRLTVL.

The CDR3 reads CASSFPILRPRVPPVSNQPQHF. CDR3 bases: TGTGCCAGCAGCTTCCCGATCTTACGGCCCAGGGTCCCCCCCGTCAGCAATCAGCCCCAGCATTTT. The chain uses TRBV12-1 and TRBJ1-5; TRBD1 is the table's D call and was not checked against the DNA. TRBV12-1 is marked as a pseudogene. The CDR3 is made up of 22 amino acids.

This clone has only one observation. The V call is TRBV19, the J call TRBJ2-7, with TRBD2 matching 8 bases. Germline lookup yields CDR1 LNHDA and CDR2 SQIVND (reference sequence). V was clipped by 7 bases and J by 4 bases; unmatched bases: 21. The length of the CDR3 is 18 residues. The CDR3 nucleotides are TGTGCCAGTACCAATCAACCGCTAAAGAGGCGGGGGGTATACGAGCAGTACTTC. Protein product: CASTNQPLKRRGVYEQYF.

This clone was picked up a small number of times. The junction does not match germline at one end; this may be a read error. This sequence joins TRBV7-9 and TRBJ2-6; tentatively, D is TRBD1 (5 bases). The germline CDR1 and CDR2 sequences are SEHNR and FQNEAQ (reference sequence). The CDR3 has 14 amino acids. CDR3 DNA sequence: TGTGCCAGCAGCAGTGGCTCTGGGGCCAACGGCCTGACTTTC. As protein: CASSSGSGANGLTF. The whole variable domain, remainder taken from reference TRBV7-9 and TRBJ2-6, is DTGVSQNPRHKITKRGQNVTFRCDPISEHNRLYWYRQTLGQGPEFLTYFQNEAQLEKSRLLSDRFSAERPKGSFSTLEIQRTEQGDSAMYLCASSSGSGANGLTFGAGSRLTVL.

This clone was recorded only once. The chain uses TRBV10-2 and TRBJ2-5, with 15 positions matching TRBD2. The CDR3 length is 15 residues. Germline lookup yields CDR1 WSHSY and CDR2 SAAADI. With V trimmed by 7 bases and J by 5 bases, 5 bases remained unmatched. The CDR3 protein is CASTGTSGRRETQYF. In DNA form, the CDR3 reads TGCGCCAGCACCGGGACTAGCGGGAGGAGGGAGACCCAGTACTTC.

The genes are TRBV4-2 and TRBJ2-7; TRBD2 matches at 15 bases. The CDR3 is 20 residues long. Germline V gene data show CDR1 as LGHNA and CDR2 as YNFKEQ. V lost 1 base to trimming and J lost 0 bases; unmatched junction nucleotides: 10. CDR3: CASSQGGLAGGPGISYEQYF. CDR3 DNA sequence: TGTGCCAGCAGCCAAGGTGGACTAGCGGGAGGGCCGGGGATCTCCTACGAGCAGTACTTC.

The chain has TRBV7-9 and TRBJ1-1; maybe TRBD1 (5 bases). Trimming pared 2 bases from V and 6 bases from J, leaving 7 bases between. This CDR3 spans 12 amino acids. Germline V gene data show CDR1 as SEHNR and CDR2 as FQNEAQ (reference sequence). The CDR3 region has the DNA TGTGCCAGCAGCTTACGGGGGTCTGAAGCTTTCTTT. Its protein product is CASSLRGSEAFF.

The rearrangement uses TRBV4-1 and TRBJ2-2; 7 bases map to TRBD2. The CDR3 length is 16 residues. J lost 3 bases, V lost 7 bases, and 11 bases had no gene match. In germline, CDR1 is MGHRA, CDR2 YSYEKL. For the CDR3, the DNA is TGCGCCAGCAACTATTGGGCAGGGAGGGACACCGGGGAGCTGTTTTTT. It codes for CASNYWAGRDTGELFF.

This chain uses TRBV5-1 with TRBJ1-1; TRBD1 matches 7 bases. J was trimmed by 2 bases and V by 3 bases; bases with no gene match: 4. The CDR3 is 14 amino acids. The germline CDR1 and CDR2 sequences are SGHRS and YFSETQ. CDR3 sequence reads: CASSSGQPNTEAFF. The CDR3 DNA sequence: TGCGCCAGCAGCTCGGGACAGCCAAACACTGAAGCTTTCTTT.

In its sample, this clone was seen a few times. This chain connects TRBV11-2 to TRBJ1-3, with D perhaps matching TRBD1 (6 bases). Germline CDR1 reads SGHAT; CDR2 reads FQNNGV. The CDR3 covers 17 residues. The V and J ends lost 5 bases and 0 bases respectively, with 17 bases between them. The CDR3 DNA reads TGTGCCAGCAGCCGACTTACAGGGAGAAGCTCTGGAAACACCATATATTTT. Protein sequence: CASSRLTGRSSGNTIYF.

This chain uses TRBV2 with TRBJ1-5, with D possibly TRBD1 on 5 matching bases. The V end lost 0 bases, the J end lost 6 bases, and 15 bases lay between the germline ends. This CDR3 contains 16 residues. Germline V CDR1 and CDR2: SNHLY, FYNNEI. As DNA, the CDR3 is TGTGCCAGCAGTGAAGCGCTTCCAGGGTTTGGTCAGCCCCAGCATTTT. It codes for CASSEALPGFGQPQHF.

The chain has TRBV18 and TRBJ1-2; D is possibly TRBD1 (5 bases). The CDR3 consists of 13 residues. Germline V gene lookup returns CDR1 KGHSH and CDR2 LQKENI. Trimming shortened V by 4 bases and J by 7 bases, and 13 bases separated the two germline ends. CDR3 coding DNA: TGTGCCAGCTCACTCCAGGGTTTTCGTGGCTACACCTTC. Protein: CASSLQGFRGYTF.

The chain employs TRBV18 and TRBJ2-1, with 8 positions matching TRBD2. From germline, CDR1 is KGHSH and CDR2 LQKENI. J gave up 5 bases and V 5 bases, and 11 bases lay outside the gene matches. The CDR3 runs to 16 residues. For the CDR3, the DNA is TGTGCCAGCTCAGAAAAACGACTAGCGCCTCACAATGAGCAGTTCTTC. It translates to CASSEKRLAPHNEQFF.

This chain uses TRBV11-3 with TRBJ2-1, with D maybe TRBD1 (6 bases). V shed 5 bases and J shed 4 bases, with 15 bases lying between them. Per germline, CDR1 SGHNT and CDR2 YENEEA. This CDR3 comprises 15 residues. CDR3 bases: TGTGCCAGCAGCCCCAGGGGTAGTTTATACAATGAGCAGTTCTTC. The encoded protein is CASSPRGSLYNEQFF.

Only a few counts were recorded for this clone. The chain recombines TRBV4-2 with TRBJ2-4; tentative D call: TRBD2 (7 bases). Trimming shortened V by 3 bases and J by 0 bases, and 15 bases separated the two germline ends. The germline V gene encodes CDR1 LGHNA and CDR2 YNFKEQ. The CDR3 extends over 17 amino acids. CDR3 protein: CASSHPPGGEAKNIQYF. The CDR3 DNA sequence: TGTGCCAGCAGCCACCCACCGGGGGGCGAAGCCAAAAACATTCAGTACTTC.

This rearrangement joins TRBV11-2 to TRBJ2-7; tentative D call: TRBD1 (6 bases). V was pared by 3 bases and J by 6 bases, with 18 bases between. Germline V gives CDR1 SGHAT, CDR2 FQNNGV. This CDR3 is built from 15 residues. The CDR3 sequence is CASSFSGQTRREQYF. CDR3 nucleotide sequence: TGTGCCAGCAGCTTCTCTGGACAGACCCGACGCGAGCAGTACTTC.

V and J are TRBV7-2 and TRBJ2-7; the D gene is possibly TRBD1 (6 bases). This CDR3 contains 12 residues. V was shortened by 4 bases and J by 4 bases, with 8 bases between the two germline ends. Germline V gene data show CDR1 as SGHTA and CDR2 as FQGNSA. This chain's CDR3 is CASSSQGYEQYF. Written as DNA, the CDR3 is TGTGCCAGCAGCTCCCAGGGGTACGAGCAGTACTTC.

V and J are TRBV27 and TRBJ1-1, with D possibly being TRBD1 (6 bases). Germline V gene data show CDR1 as MNHEY and CDR2 as SMNVEV (reference sequence). Trimming took 6 bases from V and 1 from J, leaving 9 bases between them. CDR3 length: 13 residues. CDR3 nucleotides: TGTGCCAGCAGCTTACAGGGGAACACTGAAGCTTTCTTT. Translated, it gives CASSLQGNTEAFF.

The chain couples TRBV5-4 to TRBJ2-7; 11 nucleotides agree with TRBD1. V shed 3 bases and J 1 base; nucleotides not matched to a gene: 12. Germline V CDR1 and CDR2: SGHNT, YYREEE (reference sequence). The CDR3 covers 18 residues. The CDR3 here is CASSYPGQGVTQSYEQYF. CDR3 nucleotides: TGTGCCAGCAGCTACCCGGGACAGGGGGTGACACAGTCCTACGAGCAGTACTTC.

The chain couples TRBV7-9 to TRBJ2-1; maybe TRBD2 (6 bases). Germline V CDR1 and CDR2: SEHNR, FQNEAQ (reference sequence). This CDR3 contains 15 residues. Trimming shortened V by 1 base and J by 3 bases, and 10 bases separated the two germline ends. The CDR3 reads CASSLDSGIYNEQFF. The CDR3 DNA reads TGTGCCAGCAGCTTAGATAGCGGTATCTACAATGAGCAGTTCTTC.

The CDR3, as DNA: TGTGCCAGCAGTTTTGGACAGGACTATGGCTACACCTTC. It codes for CASSFGQDYGYTF. The gene calls are TRBV27 and TRBJ1-2; 7 positions match TRBD1. This CDR3 has 13 residues. V was pared by 3 bases and J by 3 bases, with 1 base of the junction left unmatched. Germline V gives CDR1 MNHEY, CDR2 SMNVEV (reference sequence).

The chain combines TRBV5-3 with TRBJ1-2, with TRBD1 matching 7 bases. TRBV5-3 is placed among ORFs of uncertain function. Trimming at V came to 0 bases and at J to 4 bases, leaving 12 bases not matched to a gene. The CDR3 length is 17 residues. The CDR3 loop reads CARSLECVGQKTYGYTF. The CDR3 DNA reads as TGTGCCAGAAGCTTGGAGTGCGTGGGACAGAAGACCTATGGCTACACCTTC.

This sequence joins TRBV11-2 and TRBJ2-3, with TRBD2 matching 9 bases. CDR1 and CDR2 (germline): SGHAT, FQNNGV. The V gene end was trimmed by 5 bases and the J gene end by 4 bases; junction bases not matched to a gene: 10. The CDR3 has 16 residues. The CDR3 nucleotides are TGTGCCAGCAGCAACCAACGGGCGGGGGGGGCAGATACGCAGTATTTT. The encoded protein is CASSNQRAGGADTQYF.

This sequence joins TRBV6-5 and TRBJ1-1, with 10 bases aligning to TRBD1. Germline CDR1 reads MNHEY; CDR2 reads SVGAGI. The CDR3 has 15 residues. After removal of 6 bases from V and 5 bases from J, the junction contained 9 bases not matched to a gene. This chain's CDR3 is CASSRPGQGETEAFF. The CDR3 DNA follows: TGTGCCAGCAGCCGCCCCGGACAGGGGGAAACTGAAGCTTTCTTT.

The rearrangement links TRBV7-9 to TRBJ2-3; TRBD1 matches 7 bases. CDR1 and CDR2 (germline): SEHNR, FQNEAQ (reference sequence). There are 13 residues in the CDR3. V gave up 6 bases and J gave up 4 bases; unmatched junction bases: 4. The chain's CDR3 is CASSRQGADTQYF. In DNA, the CDR3 is TGTGCCAGCAGTCGACAGGGTGCAGATACGCAGTATTTT.

This clone was seen just once. The genes are TRBV7-2 and TRBJ2-1, with TRBD2 identical over 11 bases. Unmatched junction bases numbered 3, after V lost 5 bases and J lost 3 bases. This CDR3 has 15 amino acids. Germline assignment: CDR1 SGHTA and CDR2 FQGNSA. CDR3 region: CASSPLAGDYNEQFF. CDR3 nucleotides: TGTGCCAGCAGCCCACTAGCGGGGGACTACAATGAGCAGTTCTTC. The whole variable domain, remainder taken from reference TRBV7-2 and TRBJ2-1, is GAGVSQSPSNKVTEKGKDVELRCDPISGHTALYWYRQSLGQGLEFLIYFQGNSAPDKSGLPSDRFSAERTGGSVSTLTIQRTQQEDSAVYLCASSPLAGDYNEQFFGPGTRLTVL.

This clone was seen only once. The V gene is TRBV5-4, the J gene TRBJ2-5, with a tentative D call TRBD1 (5 bases). The DNA matches TRBJ2-7 better at its end, which makes the J call doubtful. The CDR3 length is 12 residues. The germline gives CDR1 SGHNT, CDR2 YYREEE (reference sequence). CDR3 protein: CASSSPGYEQYF. The CDR3, as DNA: TGTGCCAGCAGCTCCCCAGGGTACGAGCAGTACTTC.

As to this clone: One junction end disagrees with the germline gene, perhaps due to a read error. The chain recombines TRBV10-2 with TRBJ2-4; 7 bases align to TRBD2. The CDR3 runs 15 residues. Germline V CDR1 and CDR2: WSHSY, SAAADI. The CDR3 sequence: CASSESRLAKNSQYF. The CDR3 bases are TGCGCCAGCAGTGAGTCTCGACTAGCCAAAAACAGTCAGTACTTC.